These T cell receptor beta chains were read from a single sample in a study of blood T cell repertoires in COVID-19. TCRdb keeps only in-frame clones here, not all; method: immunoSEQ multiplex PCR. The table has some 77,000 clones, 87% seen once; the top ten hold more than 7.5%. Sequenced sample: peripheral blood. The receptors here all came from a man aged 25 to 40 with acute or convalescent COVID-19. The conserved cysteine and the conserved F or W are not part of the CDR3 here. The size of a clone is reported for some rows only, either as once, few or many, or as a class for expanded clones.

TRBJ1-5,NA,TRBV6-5,ASSFATGGQPQH
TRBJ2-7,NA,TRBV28,ASQGVLNEQY
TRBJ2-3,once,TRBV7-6,ASSRERTDTQY
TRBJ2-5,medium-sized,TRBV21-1,ASSKPRGETQY
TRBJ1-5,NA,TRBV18,ASSPTEWGQPQH
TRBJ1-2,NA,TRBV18,ASSPPTGALDYGYT
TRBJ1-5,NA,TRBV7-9,ASSGQGNQPQH
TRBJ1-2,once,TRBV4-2,ASSQGDSSEGYT
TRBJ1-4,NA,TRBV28,ASSNYEKLF
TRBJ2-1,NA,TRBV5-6,ASSHFSGSYNEQF
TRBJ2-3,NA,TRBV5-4,ASSLTSSSDTQY
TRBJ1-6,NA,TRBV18,ASSSTGTSFNSPLH
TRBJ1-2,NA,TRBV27,ATRDRVYGYT
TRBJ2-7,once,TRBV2,ASSEFLLRIGEQY
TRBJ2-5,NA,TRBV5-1,ASSFGQGSGTQY
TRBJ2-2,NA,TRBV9,ASSVRPSGNTGELF
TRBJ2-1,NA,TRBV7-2,ASSFSAGVPYNEQF
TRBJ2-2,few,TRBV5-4,ASSLGAVAVGELF
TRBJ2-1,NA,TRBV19,ASSTGPTGQF
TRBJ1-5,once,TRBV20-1,SASKGQTYQPQH
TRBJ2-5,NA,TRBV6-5,ASSYESGQETQY
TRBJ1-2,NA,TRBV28,ASRNLDIRSGYT
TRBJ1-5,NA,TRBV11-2,ASSLGGQTSNQPQH
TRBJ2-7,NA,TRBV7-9,ASSFGQNEQY
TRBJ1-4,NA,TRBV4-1,ASSQERSGGSEKLF
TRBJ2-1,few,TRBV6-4,ASSDGTGHNEQF
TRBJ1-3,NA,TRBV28,ASSKAGSSGNTIY
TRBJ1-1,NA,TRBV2,ASSVRRPEAF
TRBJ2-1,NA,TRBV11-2,ASSLGTNYNERQF
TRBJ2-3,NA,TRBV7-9,ASSRSDTQY
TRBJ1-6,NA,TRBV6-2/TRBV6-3,ASSYEMGSSWNSPLH
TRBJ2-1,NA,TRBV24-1,ATSDFRTGGYNEQF
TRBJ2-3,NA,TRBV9,ASSVGTSGTSTDTQY
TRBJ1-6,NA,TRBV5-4,ASSLVSDNSPLH
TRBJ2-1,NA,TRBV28,ASSTLGREGSGTSPNEQF
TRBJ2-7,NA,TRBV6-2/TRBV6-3,ASSPRDYYEQY
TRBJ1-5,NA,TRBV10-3,AISERGFQPQH
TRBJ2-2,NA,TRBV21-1,ASSGISGESTGELF
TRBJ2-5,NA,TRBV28,ASSHNTGGLETQY
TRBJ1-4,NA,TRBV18,ASSPRLGEKLF